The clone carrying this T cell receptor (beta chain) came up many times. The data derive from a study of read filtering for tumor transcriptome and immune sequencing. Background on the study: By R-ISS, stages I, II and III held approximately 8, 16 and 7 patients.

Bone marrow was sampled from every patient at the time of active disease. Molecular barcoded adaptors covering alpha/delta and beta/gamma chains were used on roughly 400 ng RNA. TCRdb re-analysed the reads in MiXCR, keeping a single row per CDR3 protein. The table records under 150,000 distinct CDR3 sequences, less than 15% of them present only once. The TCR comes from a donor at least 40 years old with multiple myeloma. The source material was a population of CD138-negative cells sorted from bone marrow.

The CDR3 bases are TGTGCCAGCAGTTTTCTCGGAAACAATGAGCAGTTCTTC. It codes for CASSFLGNNEQFF. The rearrangement joins TRBV12-3 or TRBV12-4 to TRBJ2-1, with no clear D. Trimming left V 3 bases short and J 5 bases short, with 8 bases between. The CDR3 loop spans 13 amino acids.